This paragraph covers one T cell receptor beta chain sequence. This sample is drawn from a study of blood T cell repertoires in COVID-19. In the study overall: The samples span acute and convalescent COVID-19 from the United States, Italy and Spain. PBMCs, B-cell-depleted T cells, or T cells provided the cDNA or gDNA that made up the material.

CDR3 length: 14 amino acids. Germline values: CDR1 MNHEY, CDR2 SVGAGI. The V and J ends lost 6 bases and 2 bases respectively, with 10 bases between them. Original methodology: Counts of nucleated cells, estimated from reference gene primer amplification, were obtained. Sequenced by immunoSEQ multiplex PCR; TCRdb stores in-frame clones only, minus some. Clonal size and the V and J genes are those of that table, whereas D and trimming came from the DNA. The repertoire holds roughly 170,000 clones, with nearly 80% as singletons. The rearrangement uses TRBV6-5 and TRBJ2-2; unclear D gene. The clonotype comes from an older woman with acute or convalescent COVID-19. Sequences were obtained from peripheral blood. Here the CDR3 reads CASRGSLNTGELFF. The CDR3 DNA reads TGTGCCAGCAGGGGCAGCCTTAACACCGGGGAGCTGTTTTTT.